Included here is one T cell receptor (beta chain) sequence, with context. Its antigen is not yet known. No much larger clonotype is one base removed from it; base qualities were not supplied. The CDR3 regions of human TCRbeta chains were analyzed by immunosequencing. Turning to the authors' computational methods: Repertoire TCRs were checked for matches against a reference library of SARS-CoV-2-specific TCRs that had been generated using the MIRA antigen-specificity platform. Breadth meant the fraction of unique TCRs that were SARS-CoV-2-associated, whereas depth meant the fraction of total T cells that were SARS-CoV-2-associated. Using the MIRA data, each spike-specific TCR was mapped to the spike region that the TCR reacts to and placed in a CD4 or CD8 class. Log10-transformed breadth and depth values were compared by one-way ANOVA with Sidak's multiple comparisons tests. Held by TCRdb, this immuneACCESS table contains in-frame sequences only and omits some clones. Under half of the omission traces to an unresolved V gene where checked; the cause of the rest is unknown. V and J calls and clone size are copied from that table; D and trimming were computed from the DNA. Across this sample there are 80,000 to 130,000 clones, with approximately 87% seen only once. Of the sample, around 3.2% falls within the top ten clones.

The sample's time point label is to be understood as: baseline before first vaccination. Samples from vaccinated people were obtained from the UK trials COV001 and COV002, which included a single-blind randomized controlled phase 2/3 trial of AZD1222 (ChAdOx1 nCoV-19) in healthy adults. For TCRbeta chain sequencing, PBMC samples from trial participants were taken at day 0 and at day 28 after the second dose. The sample belongs to a study of T cell responses to AZD1222 COVID-19 vaccine (dated by TCRdb to 2020 to 2023). Background for the entire study: Because spike-specific TCR depth and breadth did not differ between the two schedules, AZD1222 recipients who got a second dose at roughly 4 weeks were pooled with those who got a second dose at roughly 12 weeks. A total of approximately 240 trial participants underwent TCR sequencing, of whom about 210 had received two doses of AZD1222 and around 26 had received two doses of the MenACWY control vaccine. Enrollment into the trials was organized by age into subgroups of 18-55, 56-69 and 70-plus years, and those subgroups contained roughly 150, 30 and 60 TCR-sequenced participants, respectively.

General findings and caveats noted by the study authors: Because no day 14 peak-response samples were available, repertoires were characterized only after the peak T cell response. Participants were mostly white British and included more females than males, and it was suggested by the authors that clonal diversity may have been underestimated. Conclusions about previously exposed vaccinees were limited because only six AZD1222 recipients were SARS-CoV-2 seropositive at baseline. Reportedly, close to half of the unique spike-specific TCRs recognized epitopes lying outside the regions that are mutated in the B.1.351 and B.1.1.7 variants. The 56-69-year group was small, and its depth increase did not reach significance, likely because of low power. The vaccine-associated CD4 TCRs covered the entire spike protein, and the dominant responses fell in regions 160-218 and 743-854. Spike-specific TCR breadth and depth rose significantly after two AZD1222 doses compared with day 0 and with MenACWY recipients.

The sequencing here drew on peripheral blood, taken on day 0 of AZD1222 vaccination. The TCR comes from an adult in good health.

CDR3 loop: CASSDLQSLSGNTIYF. The DNA sequence is TGTGCCAGCAGTGACTTGCAGTCTCTCTCTGGAAACACCATATATTTT. The V gene is TRBV2 and the J gene is TRBJ1-3; the D gene is unclear. From the cysteine through the phenylalanine, the CDR3 covers 16 amino acids. The read is trimmed to its CDR3 DNA, 48 bases read in frame from base 1. Sequences SNHLY (CDR1) and FYNNEI (CDR2) are obtained from the germline V gene. The junction shows trimming of 3 bases on V and 0 bases on J, plus 12 bases between the germline ends. With the rest looked up from the reference TRBV2 and TRBJ1-3 genes rather than sequenced, the full variable domain is EPEVTQTPSHQVTQMGQEVILRCVPISNHLYFYWYRQILGQKVEFLVSFYNNEISEKSEIFDDQFSVERPDGSNFTLKIRSTKLEDSAMYFCASSDLQSLSGNTIYFGEGSWLTVV.